This passage covers 15 T cell receptor beta chains from one sample sequenced in a study of blood T cell repertoires in COVID-19. TCRdb's table, derived via immunoSEQ multiplex PCR, lists solely in-frame clones and lacks some. The sample carries just over 80,000 clones, approximately 81% recorded once. The sample taken for sequencing was peripheral blood. These receptors all come from an older man with acute or convalescent COVID-19.

The rearrangement joins TRBV18 to TRBJ1-1, with no clear D. The CDR3 spans 14 residues. Germline V gene data show CDR1 as KGHSH and CDR2 as LQKENI. V was shortened by 2 bases and J by 3 bases, with 10 bases between the two germline ends. The CDR3 reads CASSPTDGDTEAFF. The CDR3 region has the DNA TGTGCCAGCTCACCAACTGACGGAGACACTGAAGCTTTCTTT.

About this clone: Germline is not matched at one junction end, which may reflect a read error. This chain joins TRBV20-1 and TRBJ1-6; D unclear. This CDR3 region has 8 residues. Germline CDR1 is DFQATT and CDR2 is SNEGSKA (reference sequence). DNA of the CDR3: TGCAGTGCAGAGGGAGTTGGCTTT. Residues: CSAEGVGF.

The V gene is TRBV7-2, the J gene TRBJ2-2; TRBD1 is a possible D gene (5 bases). This CDR3 comprises 13 residues. Looked up from germline, CDR1 is SGHTA and CDR2 is FQGNSA. V was cut by 5 bases and J by 5 bases, with 9 bases left in between. The DNA for the CDR3 is TGTGCCAGCAGCCCTAGGGGAACCGGGGAGCTGTTTTTT. It translates to CASSPRGTGELFF. The whole variable domain, filled in from reference TRBV7-2 and TRBJ2-2, reads GAGVSQSPSNKVTEKGKDVELRCDPISGHTALYWYRQSLGQGLEFLIYFQGNSAPDKSGLPSDRFSAERTGGSVSTLTIQRTQQEDSAVYLCASSPRGTGELFFGEGSRLTVL.

This clone was observed a handful of times. The chain has TRBV28 and TRBJ1-1; the match to TRBD1 covers 8 bases. Germline V lookup: CDR1 MDHEN, CDR2 SYDVKM. CDR3 size: 13 residues. V lost 9 bases to trimming and J lost 3 bases; unmatched junction nucleotides: 6. This chain's CDR3 is CASRDRPYTEAFF. The CDR3 region has the DNA TGTGCCAGTCGGGACAGGCCCTACACTGAAGCTTTCTTT.

This clone was picked up a small number of times. The chain combines TRBV29-1 with TRBJ2-1; D not resolved. With 4 bases removed from V and 2 bases from J, the gap between germline ends came to 15 bases. CDR1 is SQVTM, CDR2 ANQGSEA, per germline. The CDR3 is 15 residues long. CDR3 sequence: CSVVAGVVAYNEQFF. CDR3 sequence (DNA): TGCAGCGTTGTGGCTGGAGTAGTAGCCTACAATGAGCAGTTCTTC.

V is TRBV5-1 and J is TRBJ1-2, with D perhaps TRBD1 (5 bases). Looked up from germline, CDR1 is SGHRS and CDR2 is YFSETQ. Trimming pared 3 bases from V and 5 bases from J, leaving 8 bases between. This CDR3 has 12 residues. CDR3 in amino acids: CASSSTAYGYTF. DNA of the CDR3: TGCGCCAGCAGCTCGACAGCTTATGGCTACACCTTC.

The chain is built from TRBV18 and TRBJ2-3; D remains ambiguous. Germline CDR1 KGHSH, CDR2 LQKENI. CDR3 length: 15 residues. V gave up 0 bases and J gave up 3 bases, with 10 bases separating them. CDR3 amino acids: CASSPPAAATDTQYF. The DNA for the CDR3 is TGTGCCAGCTCACCACCGGCGGCGGCGACAGATACGCAGTATTTT. The whole variable domain, filled in from reference TRBV18 and TRBJ2-3, reads NAGVMQNPRHLVRRRGQEARLRCSPMKGHSHVYWYRQLPEEGLKFMVYLQKENIIDESGMPKERFSAEFPKEGPSILRIQQVVRGDSAAYFCASSPPAAATDTQYFGPGTRLTVL.

This CDR3 reads CASSRGQGYNEQFF. Written as DNA, the CDR3 is TGTGCCAGTAGTAGGGGACAGGGATACAATGAGCAGTTCTTC. The chain combines TRBV19 with TRBJ2-1; 9 bases are shared with TRBD1. This CDR3 spans 14 amino acids. V was clipped by 4 bases and J by 4 bases; unmatched bases: 2. In germline, CDR1 is LNHDA, CDR2 SQIVND (reference sequence).

The chain recombines TRBV6-2 or TRBV6-3 with TRBJ2-6, with 12 bases lining up with TRBD1. This CDR3 has 21 amino acids. Germline assignment: CDR1 MNHEY and CDR2 SVGEGT. Trimming at V came to 1 base and at J to 0 bases, leaving 10 bases not matched to a gene. This CDR3 reads CASSYFRDRGLYPSGANVLTF. The CDR3 DNA is TGTGCCAGCAGTTACTTTCGGGACAGGGGGCTATATCCCTCTGGGGCCAACGTCCTGACTTTC.

This clone occurred once. The chain couples TRBV6-2 or TRBV6-3 to TRBJ1-6; D unresolved. Deletions cut 6 bases from V and 6 bases from J, with 15 bases between. CDR1 is MNHEY, CDR2 SVGEGT, per germline. CDR3 length: 15 amino acids. The CDR3 nucleotides read TGTGCCAGCAGCCGGGTCGACGGACTTAATTCACCCCTCCACTTT. It codes for CASSRVDGLNSPLHF.

The V call is TRBV18, the J call TRBJ1-1; 12 bases are a match to TRBD1. Germline loops: CDR1 KGHSH, CDR2 LQKENI. The CDR3 has 15 amino acids. Unmatched junction bases numbered 8, after V lost 5 bases and J lost 7 bases. In DNA, the CDR3 is TGTGCCAGCTCATTGGGGACAGGGGGCGCGGGTGAAGCTTTCTTT. Translating it yields CASSLGTGGAGEAFF.

The chain combines TRBV6-2 or TRBV6-3 with TRBJ1-6; 7 positions agree with TRBD1. V shed 4 bases and J 5 bases; nucleotides not matched to a gene: 5. CDR1 and CDR2 from the germline V gene are MNHEY and SVGEGT. There are 15 residues in the CDR3. Here the CDR3 reads CASSSGTVDNSPLHF. The CDR3 region has the DNA TGTGCCAGCAGTTCCGGGACAGTTGATAATTCACCCCTCCACTTT.

The rearrangement joins TRBV18 to TRBJ2-2; D unclear. Per the germline V gene, CDR1 is KGHSH and CDR2 is LQKENI. Trimming stripped 6 bases from V and 5 bases from J, with 7 bases between. The CDR3 has 12 residues. CDR3: CASSPETGELFF. DNA of the CDR3: TGTGCCAGCTCCCCTGAGACCGGGGAGCTGTTTTTT.

The rearrangement joins TRBV27 to TRBJ2-7; a weak D match, TRBD1 (6 bases). Germline V gene lookup returns CDR1 MNHEY and CDR2 SMNVEV (reference sequence). The CDR3 is 14 residues long. Trimming stripped 7 bases from V and 4 bases from J, with 17 bases between. This chain's CDR3 is CASKGAGARYEQYF. The CDR3 nucleotides read TGTGCCAGCAAGGGAGCAGGGGCTAGGTACGAGCAGTACTTC.

In nucleotides, the CDR3 is TGTGCCCTCAGAGGGGGGGGAATCAATGAGCAGTTCTTC. Protein product: CALRGGGINEQFF. This chain uses TRBV6-5 with TRBJ2-1, with D maybe TRBD2 (7 bases). This CDR3 contains 13 residues. CDR1 is MNHEY, CDR2 SVGAGI, per germline. Trimming pared 11 bases from V and 6 bases from J, leaving 17 bases between.